These 2 T cell receptor beta chains originate from one sample sequenced in a study of T cells after yellow fever vaccination. TCRdb called the 5' RACE reads again in MiXCR, with one record for every CDR3 protein. Of some 340,000 distinct CDR3 sequences detected, about 10% appear once; the ten largest clones hold approximately 3%. The material sequenced was CD4+ T cells sorted from PBMCs, taken 45 days after the yellow fever booster vaccination. All receptors derive from a man in his late teens or twenties who received the YFV17D yellow fever vaccine.

This clonotype showed up just a few times. The chain has TRBV6-2 or TRBV6-3 and TRBJ2-5, with D maybe TRBD1 (6 bases). V was pared by 1 base and J by 2 bases, with 14 bases between. This CDR3 is built from 16 residues. Germline CDR1 reads MNHEY; CDR2 reads SVGEGT. In DNA, the CDR3 is TGTGCCAGCAGTTACTTTAGGACAGTTACTCAAGAGACCCAGTACTTC. This sequence encodes CASSYFRTVTQETQYF.

There are a few counts of this clonotype. The chain employs TRBV6-6 and TRBJ2-5; no definite D call. Per germline, CDR1 MNHNY and CDR2 SVGAGI (reference sequence). V was trimmed by 5 bases and J by 5 bases, leaving 9 bases between them. The CDR3 contains 12 residues. CDR3 sequence: CASSTPGETQYF. The CDR3 bases are TGTGCCAGCAGTACCCCAGGCGAGACCCAGTACTTC.